One sample yielded the 23 T cell receptor beta chains listed below, sequenced in a study of blood T cell repertoires in COVID-19. Generated by immunoSEQ multiplex PCR, the TCRdb table keeps only in-frame clones and is missing some. This sample has about 220,000 clones; less than 90% occur once, and the top ten carry roughly 2.6%. The sequenced sample was PBMCs or T cells enriched from blood (not recorded which). The receptors come from a woman in her twenties or thirties who had recovered from COVID-19.

The chain carries TRBV7-2 and TRBJ1-1, with a tentative D call TRBD1 (6 bases). V lost 5 bases to trimming and J lost 0 bases, with 10 bases between them. Germline assignment: CDR1 SGHTA and CDR2 FQGNSA. The CDR3 consists of 14 residues. CDR3 sequence reads: CASSIKGVNTEAFF. CDR3 bases: TGTGCCAGCAGCATCAAGGGGGTGAACACTGAAGCTTTCTTT.

The gene calls are TRBV5-4 and TRBJ2-7; 12 nucleotides line up with TRBD2. The CDR3 totals 15 residues. Trimming at V came to 0 bases and at J to 3 bases, leaving 1 base not matched to a gene. In germline, CDR1 is SGHNT, CDR2 YYREEE (reference sequence). As DNA, the CDR3 is TGTGCCAGCAGCTTGGGACTAGCGGGGGACTACGAGCAGTACTTC. Translating it yields CASSLGLAGDYEQYF.

V gene TRBV29-1 combines with J gene TRBJ1-1; the D gene is possibly TRBD1 (6 bases). Trimming left V 7 bases short and J 4 bases short, with 16 bases between. The CDR3 is made up of 13 amino acids. Germline V gene data show CDR1 as SQVTM and CDR2 as ANQGSEA. The CDR3 loop is CSGKGGRRTEAFF. DNA of the CDR3: TGCAGCGGCAAAGGGGGTAGGCGCACTGAAGCTTTCTTT.

The chain couples TRBV7-3 to TRBJ2-2; possible D gene TRBD2, 5 bases. Trimming shortened V by 1 base and J by 8 bases, and 8 bases separated the two germline ends. From germline, CDR1 is SGHTA and CDR2 FQGTGA. The CDR3 spans 13 residues. The CDR3 region has the DNA TGTGCCAGCAGCTTAATCCAGCGGGGGGAGCTGTTTTTT. Its protein product is CASSLIQRGELFF.

The genes are TRBV7-8 and TRBJ2-7; 8 positions agree with TRBD1. In germline, CDR1 is SGHVS, CDR2 FQNEAQ. With V trimmed by 5 bases and J by 5 bases, 11 bases remained unmatched. The CDR3 loop spans 15 amino acids. The CDR3: CASSVGTGALNEQYF. The CDR3 nucleotides are TGTGCCAGCAGCGTCGGGACAGGAGCCCTCAACGAGCAGTACTTC.

The chain joins TRBV9 to TRBJ2-3, with TRBD2 matching over 12 bases. Germline-derived CDR1 and CDR2 are SGDLS and YYNGEE. The junction had 7 bases not matched to a gene; V was cut back by 0 bases and J by 5 bases. The CDR3 contains 17 residues. DNA of the CDR3: TGTGCCAGCAGCGTAGGGGCTAGCGGGGGGGCCGAAGATACGCAGTATTTT. Encoded protein: CASSVGASGGAEDTQYF. Full variable domain (missing parts from reference TRBV9 and TRBJ2-3): DSGVTQTPKHLITATGQRVTLRCSPRSGDLSVYWYQQSLDQGLQFLIQYYNGEERAKGNILERFSAQQFPDLHSELNLSSLELGDSALYFCASSVGASGGAEDTQYFGPGTRLTVL.

The genes are TRBV10-1 and TRBJ1-6; D perhaps matches TRBD1 (6 bases). The CDR3 is 14 residues long. Germline loops: CDR1 WNHNN, CDR2 SYGVQD (reference sequence). Trimming pared 8 bases from V and 7 bases from J, leaving 15 bases between. The CDR3: CASEGGDRNSPLHF. For the CDR3, the DNA is TGCGCCAGCGAAGGGGGAGACAGGAATTCACCCCTCCACTTT.

This chain uses TRBV6-1 with TRBJ2-1; D might be TRBD2 (6 bases). The CDR3 sequence is 18 residues long. V dropped 3 bases and J dropped 3 bases, with 21 bases sitting between them. The germline V gene has CDR1 MNHNS and CDR2 SASEGT. CDR3 protein: CASSEKGRLAGYYNEQFF. For the CDR3, the DNA is TGTGCCAGCAGTGAGAAGGGTAGATTGGCGGGGTACTACAATGAGCAGTTCTTC.

This clone was recorded once. The chain joins TRBV10-3 to TRBJ2-1; 11 bases line up with TRBD1. The CDR3 is 15 amino acids. The germline CDR1 and CDR2 sequences are ENHRY and SYGVKD. Losses at the gene ends were 5 bases for V and 7 bases for J; bases not matched to a gene: 7. The CDR3 nucleotides are TGTGCCATCAGTCTAGGACAGGGGGCTGATAATGAGCAGTTCTTC. This codes for CAISLGQGADNEQFF.

The genes are TRBV19 and TRBJ2-1, with 7 bases aligning to TRBD2. The CDR3 spans 15 residues. Trimming removed 6 bases from V and 4 bases from J; junction bases left unmatched: 9. Germline assignment: CDR1 LNHDA and CDR2 SQIVND (reference sequence). The CDR3 region is CASRMVGGSYNEQFF. CDR3 bases: TGTGCCAGTAGGATGGTGGGAGGGTCGTACAATGAGCAGTTCTTC.

The chain links TRBV2 to TRBJ2-2; TRBD2 aligns across 9 bases. From germline, CDR1 is SNHLY and CDR2 FYNNEI. With 10 bases clipped from V and 3 bases from J, the junction kept 9 bases outside the gene matches. The CDR3 is 15 residues long. CDR3 coding DNA: TGTGCCACGGCGGGGGGGCCGTTATACACCGGGGAGCTGTTTTTT. Translating gives CATAGGPLYTGELFF. Full variable domain (remainder filled in from reference TRBV2 and TRBJ2-2): EPEVTQTPSHQVTQMGQEVILRCVPISNHLYFYWYRQILGQKVEFLVSFYNNEISEKSEIFDDQFSVERPDGSNFTLKIRSTKLEDSAMYFCATAGGPLYTGELFFGEGSRLTVL.

The CDR3 DNA sequence: TGCGCCAGCAGCCAAGATCCTCTCGCGGCGGGGGGGCCGAGCTATGGCTACACCTTC. It specifies CASSQDPLAAGGPSYGYTF. The chain joins TRBV4-3 to TRBJ1-2, with D maybe TRBD1 (6 bases). CDR3 length equals 19 residues. Germline V lookup: CDR1 LGHNA, CDR2 YSLEER. V was trimmed by 0 bases and J by 4 bases, leaving 24 bases between them.

This chain connects TRBV5-1 to TRBJ1-1, with D tentatively TRBD1 (6 bases). This CDR3 comprises 16 residues. V lost 3 bases, J lost 4 bases, and 19 bases lay in between. The germline gives CDR1 SGHRS, CDR2 YFSETQ. The CDR3 sequence: CASSSRTGQMFTEAFF. The DNA of the CDR3 is TGCGCCAGCAGCTCAAGAACGGGACAAATGTTCACTGAAGCTTTCTTT.

The chain employs TRBV7-8 and TRBJ1-1; D remains unclear. The CDR3 runs 15 residues. Germline V gene sequence: CDR1 SGHVS, CDR2 FQNEAQ. V was cut by 3 bases and J by 1 base, with 12 bases left in between. CDR3: CASSFGGFSNTEAFF. DNA for the CDR3: TGTGCCAGCAGCTTTGGAGGTTTTTCGAACACTGAAGCTTTCTTT.

The rearrangement uses TRBV9 and TRBJ1-2; 7 bases line up with TRBD1. The junction had 7 bases not matched to a gene; V was cut back by 6 bases and J by 2 bases. This CDR3 has 14 residues. Germline CDR1 and CDR2: SGDLS and YYNGEE. CDR3 bases: TGTGCCAGCACCCAAATGGGACAGAACTATGGCTACACCTTC. Its translation is CASTQMGQNYGYTF.

This clone was counted once. As DNA, the CDR3 is TGTGCCAGCAGCTTAGGCCTCGGGGTTGAAAAACTGTTTTTT. This translates into CASSLGLGVEKLFF. The chain uses TRBV7-9 and TRBJ1-4; D not resolved. Germline V gives CDR1 SEHNR, CDR2 FQNEAQ (reference sequence). V was shortened by 1 base and J by 7 bases, with 10 bases between the two germline ends. The CDR3 is made up of 14 amino acids.

The V call is TRBV7-2, the J call TRBJ2-1; D is ambiguous. Germline values: CDR1 SGHTA, CDR2 FQGNSA. Trimming removed 1 base at V and 8 bases at J, with 12 bases between. This CDR3 spans 14 amino acids. The CDR3 reads CASSLEVWADEQFF. Here the CDR3 DNA reads TGTGCCAGCAGCTTAGAGGTGTGGGCTGATGAGCAGTTCTTC. The full variable domain, rest sourced from reference TRBV7-2 and TRBJ2-1, is GAGVSQSPSNKVTEKGKDVELRCDPISGHTALYWYRQSLGQGLEFLIYFQGNSAPDKSGLPSDRFSAERTGGSVSTLTIQRTQQEDSAVYLCASSLEVWADEQFFGPGTRLTVL.

This chain links TRBV7-2 with TRBJ1-1, with 8 bases identical to TRBD1. CDR3 length: 17 residues. Germline CDR1 is SGHTA and CDR2 is FQGNSA. V was clipped by 6 bases and J by 0 bases; unmatched bases: 12. The CDR3 sequence is CASSYQGRTGMNTEAFF. The CDR3 DNA follows: TGTGCCAGCAGTTACCAAGGGAGGACAGGGATGAACACTGAAGCTTTCTTT.

This clone was observed once. The chain combines TRBV4-3 with TRBJ1-6, with 7 nucleotides matching TRBD1. CDR1 and CDR2 from the germline V gene are LGHNA and YSLEER. V shed 4 bases, J shed 10 bases, and the junction held 7 bases outside the gene matches. There are 14 residues in the CDR3. The CDR3 loop is CASSPTGQASPLHF. In DNA, the CDR3 is TGCGCCAGCAGCCCGACTGGACAGGCCTCACCCCTCCACTTT.

The rearrangement uses TRBV24-1 and TRBJ2-3; TRBD1 is a possible D gene (5 bases). V was cut by 3 bases and J by 4 bases, with 10 bases left in between. This CDR3 is 14 amino acids long. CDR1 and CDR2 (germline): KGHDR, SFDVKD. CDR3 sequence reads: CATSDIRQSDTQYF. The CDR3 coding sequence is TGTGCCACCAGTGATATACGACAGTCAGATACGCAGTATTTT.

The V gene is TRBV10-3, the J gene TRBJ2-7, with 9 bases aligning to TRBD1. Trimming at V came to 8 bases and at J to 2 bases, leaving 10 bases not matched to a gene. Germline CDR1 ENHRY, CDR2 SYGVKD. The CDR3 runs to 15 residues. DNA for the CDR3: TGTGCCATCCTTGCGGATAGGACAGGGGCCTACGAGCAGTACTTC. Its protein product is CAILADRTGAYEQYF.

This chain joins TRBV5-1 and TRBJ2-3; 9 bases match TRBD2. J gave up 3 bases and V 4 bases, and 6 bases lay outside the gene matches. Germline CDR1 and CDR2: SGHRS and YFSETQ. The CDR3 has 15 amino acids. The CDR3 region has the DNA TGCGCCAGCAGCCCTGGGACTAGCTGGACAGATACGCAGTATTTT. Translation: CASSPGTSWTDTQYF.

This chain links TRBV6-2 or TRBV6-3 with TRBJ2-7, with 7 bases lining up with TRBD1. The CDR3 totals 16 residues. V gave up 2 bases and J gave up 3 bases; unmatched junction bases: 10. Per germline, CDR1 MNHEY and CDR2 SVGEGT. CDR3 bases: TGTGCCAGCAGTTACCCTCCGGGACAGAGGTTCTACGAGCAGTACTTC. It specifies CASSYPPGQRFYEQYF.